What follows are 16 T cell receptor beta chains derived from one specimen sequenced in a study of control samples from healthy donors and cancer patients. Only in-frame clones appear in the TCRdb table, and some are missing; sequencing was by immunoSEQ multiplex PCR. The table includes 95,000 to 150,000 clones, 80% to 95% detected once. The sequencing sample was made of PBMCs. Every receptor here comes from an elderly man with head and neck cancer.

The chain combines TRBV5-1 with TRBJ1-5; D remains unclear. There are 12 residues in the CDR3. V lost 0 bases and J 9 bases, leaving 7 bases between the germline ends. Looked up from germline, CDR1 is SGHRS and CDR2 is YFSETQ. DNA for the CDR3: TGCGCCAGCAGCTTGGCGGGAGGGCCCCAGCATTTT. Its translation is CASSLAGGPQHF. Combining the CDR3 with reference TRBV5-1 and TRBJ1-5 gives the whole variable domain KAGVTQTPRYLIKTRGQQVTLSCSPISGHRSVSWYQQTPGQGLQFLFEYFSETQRNKGNFPGRFSGRQFSNSRSEMNVSTLELGDSALYLCASSLAGGPQHFGDGTRLSIL.

The J gene is TRBJ2-2, the V gene TRBV4-3; D may correspond to TRBD1 or TRBD2 (5 bases each). This CDR3 spans 15 amino acids. The V end lost 1 base, the J end lost 5 bases, and 11 bases lay between the germline ends. Germline loops: CDR1 LGHNA, CDR2 YSLEER. The CDR3 bases are TGCGCCAGCAGCCAAGGAGGGACCCAAACCGGGGAGCTGTTTTTT. Translated, it gives CASSQGGTQTGELFF.

This sequence joins TRBV12-5 and TRBJ2-7; unclear D gene. This CDR3 contains 14 residues. Trimming cost V 1 base and J 7 bases, with 14 bases left between them. Germline lookup yields CDR1 LGHNT and CDR2 FRNRAP. CDR3 nucleotides: TGTGCTAGTGGTTTGGGGACGGCCGTAGGGGAGCAGTACTTC. Protein sequence: CASGLGTAVGEQYF.

The rearrangement links TRBV4-1 to TRBJ2-7, with 7 bases aligning to TRBD1. The ends lost 3 bases at V and 4 bases at J; junction bases unmatched: 15. The CDR3 has 17 residues. The germline gives CDR1 MGHRA, CDR2 YSYEKL. The CDR3 is CASSHPPEAGGVYEQYF. The CDR3 nucleotides read TGCGCCAGCAGCCATCCCCCTGAGGCAGGGGGTGTTTACGAGCAGTACTTC.

The CDR3 reads CAWSRRDWEETQYF. The DNA for the CDR3 is TGTGCCTGGAGTCGGAGGGATTGGGAAGAGACCCAGTACTTC. This chain connects TRBV30 to TRBJ2-5; possibly TRBD2 for D (6 bases). The CDR3 length is 14 residues. The ends were cut back, 2 bases at V and 3 bases at J, with 13 bases in the middle. Germline CDR1 reads GTSNPN; CDR2 reads SVGIG (reference sequence). Based on the CDR3 plus reference TRBV30 and TRBJ2-5, the full variable domain is SQTIHQWPATLVQPVGSPLSLECTVEGTSNPNLYWYRQAAGRGLQLLFYSVGIGQISSEVPQNLSASRPQDRQFILSSKKLLLSDSGFYLCAWSRRDWEETQYFGPGTRLLVL.

V usage is TRBV25-1 and J usage is TRBJ2-6, with TRBD1 matching 9 bases. V shed 4 bases, J shed 3 bases, and the junction held 4 bases outside the gene matches. The V gene's germline CDR1 is MGHDK and CDR2 SYGVNS. CDR3 length: 16 amino acids. The CDR3 is CASSVQGAGGANVLTF. Written as DNA, the CDR3 is TGTGCCAGCAGTGTACAGGGGGCAGGTGGGGCCAACGTCCTGACTTTC.

The V call is TRBV5-5, the J call TRBJ1-4, with 8 positions matching TRBD1. J was trimmed by 11 bases and V by 2 bases; bases with no gene match: 11. This CDR3 is built from 15 residues. Germline loops: CDR1 SGHKS, CDR2 YYEKEE (reference sequence). Written as DNA, the CDR3 is TGTGCCAGCAGCTTCCCAACAGGGGGTGAGGAGAAACTGTTTTTT. Translated: CASSFPTGGEEKLFF.

This clone showed up just once. V is TRBV11-2 and J is TRBJ1-3; no clear D. CDR1 and CDR2 from the germline V gene are SGHAT and FQNNGV. Trimming left V 1 base short and J 4 bases short, with 8 bases between. The CDR3 runs 14 residues. This CDR3 reads CASSLVAVGNTIYF. CDR3 nucleotides: TGTGCCAGCAGCTTAGTGGCAGTGGGAAACACCATATATTTT.

The chain recombines TRBV30 with TRBJ2-7; D may be TRBD2 (5 bases). Between the trimmed V and J ends, which lost 3 bases and 1 base, there was a span of 7 bases. This CDR3 region has 12 residues. The germline V gene encodes CDR1 GTSNPN and CDR2 SVGIG (reference sequence). Here the CDR3 DNA reads TGTGCCTGGAGGAGGGAATCCTACGAGCAGTACTTC. Its protein product is CAWRRESYEQYF.

This chain uses TRBV18 with TRBJ2-7, with 13 bases matching TRBD2. Germline V gene data show CDR1 as KGHSH and CDR2 as LQKENI. The CDR3 runs to 15 residues. V lost 6 bases, J lost 3 bases, and 5 bases stayed unmatched. The CDR3 sequence: CASSPWTSGSYEQYF. CDR3 bases: TGTGCCAGCTCGCCATGGACTAGCGGGAGCTACGAGCAGTACTTC.

The chain links TRBV6-5 to TRBJ1-1, with D tentatively TRBD1 (6 bases). With 6 bases removed from V and 3 bases from J, the gap between germline ends came to 14 bases. The CDR3 totals 14 residues. Germline V gene data show CDR1 as MNHEY and CDR2 as SVGAGI. The CDR3 nucleotides read TGTGCCAGCAGCAACTCGGGGGCAGACACTGAAGCTTTCTTT. It is translated as CASSNSGADTEAFF.

The V gene is TRBV4-3, the J gene TRBJ2-3; D gene unclear. Trimming removed 0 bases from V and 1 base from J, with 8 bases in between. The CDR3 consists of 15 residues. CDR1 is LGHNA and CDR2 is YSLEER in the germline V gene. The CDR3 nucleotides are TGCGCCAGCAGCCAAGATAAGCTCGGCACAGATACGCAGTATTTT. Its protein is CASSQDKLGTDTQYF.

The V gene is TRBV11-3, the J gene TRBJ2-2, with 10 bases aligning to TRBD1. The CDR3 sequence is 16 residues long. CDR1 SGHNT and CDR2 YENEEA come from the germline V gene. V lost 2 bases to trimming and J lost 6 bases; unmatched junction nucleotides: 6. CDR3 coding DNA: TGTGCCAGCAGCTTAAGGGACAGGGGATCGGCCGGGGAGCTGTTTTTT. It is translated as CASSLRDRGSAGELFF.

V usage is TRBV30 and J usage is TRBJ1-2, with D unresolved. V was trimmed by 1 base and J by 0 bases, leaving 9 bases between them. Germline V gives CDR1 GTSNPN, CDR2 SVGIG (reference sequence). The CDR3 runs to 14 residues. This CDR3 is CAWSGGPANYGYTF. CDR3 DNA: TGTGCCTGGAGTGGAGGGCCAGCTAACTATGGCTACACCTTC.

This clone is a singleton in its sample. The chain employs TRBV6-4 and TRBJ2-5; D is unresolved. The germline gives CDR1 MRHNA, CDR2 SNTAGT. Trimming stripped 11 bases from V and 5 bases from J, with 9 bases between. This CDR3 is built from 10 residues. The CDR3 region is CAPLFETQYF. In DNA, the CDR3 is TGTGCCCCGCTATTTGAGACCCAGTACTTC.

The V and J genes are TRBV6-2 or TRBV6-3 and TRBJ1-5; 7 nucleotides match TRBD1. This CDR3 is 17 amino acids long. Per the germline V gene, CDR1 is MNHEY and CDR2 is SVGEGT. V lost 6 bases, J lost 0 bases, and 11 bases stayed unmatched. CDR3 loop: CASSRQGFEDSNQPQHF. The CDR3 bases are TGTGCCAGCAGCCGACAGGGTTTTGAGGATAGCAATCAGCCCCAGCATTTT.